These 7 T cell receptor beta chains were all obtained from the same sample, sequenced in a study of molecular identifiers for immune sequencing clone quantification. TCRdb reprocessed the PCR reads via MiXCR and lists one record per CDR3 protein. The sample contains about 640,000 distinct CDR3 sequences, roughly 21% of which appear only once. The sequenced sample consisted of naive CD8+ T cells from blood, with Jurkat cell RNA spiked in. Sample subset: FACS-sorted CD8+CD4-CCR7+CD45RA+ naive T cells. The receptor source for this set is a human donor in good health. Some libraries in this study had Jurkat cell RNA spiked in.

This clonotype was detected many times. This chain links TRBV20-1 with TRBJ2-3; 14 bases line up with TRBD2. The CDR3 is 15 amino acids. The V gene end was trimmed by 5 bases and the J gene end by 5 bases; junction bases not matched to a gene: 6. Germline V gene data show CDR1 as DFQATT and CDR2 as SNEGSKA (reference sequence). The CDR3 reads CSAVGLAGVGDTQYF. CDR3 nucleotide sequence: TGCAGTGCTGTGGGACTAGCGGGAGTTGGAGATACGCAGTATTTT.

Concerning this clonotype itself: The junction departs from the called germline gene at one end, perhaps through a read error. This sequence joins TRBV19 and TRBJ2-7; D gene ambiguous. This CDR3 has 12 residues. The germline V gene encodes CDR1 LNHDA and CDR2 SQIVND (reference sequence). The CDR3 coding sequence is TGTGACAGTAGTGGCCGGGCGGACGAGCAGTACTTC. Its protein product is CDSSGRADEQYF.

The table lists this clonotype with many counts. The chain carries TRBV13 and TRBJ2-2; TRBD1 matches 8 bases. V shed 4 bases and J 2 bases; nucleotides not matched to a gene: 6. The CDR3 sequence is 16 residues long. CDR1 PRHDT and CDR2 FYEKMQ come from the germline V gene (reference sequence). CDR3 region: CASSSGQGLNTGELFF. The CDR3 nucleotides are TGTGCCAGCAGCTCAGGACAGGGACTTAACACCGGGGAGCTGTTTTTT. The full variable domain, with the rest looked up from reference TRBV13 and TRBJ2-2, is AAGVIQSPRHLIKEKRETATLKCYPIPRHDTVYWYQQGPGQDPQFLISFYEKMQSDKGSIPDRFSAQQFSDYHSELNMSSLELGDSALYFCASSSGQGLNTGELFFGEGSRLTVL.

A remark on this clonotype: It may be a read error: a sequence one base away is much more abundant. The chain has TRBV13 and TRBJ2-3; 7 nucleotides line up with TRBD1. The J call may be wrong; the DNA end is better matched by TRBJ1-5. The CDR3 totals 16 residues. Germline CDR1 PRHDT, CDR2 FYEKMQ (reference sequence). CDR3 region: CASSSLGVTGTDTQHF. In DNA, the CDR3 is TGTGCCAGCAGCTCACTTGGCGTAACGGGGACAGATACGCAGCATTTT.

Points on this clonotype: This may stem from a read error, because a much larger clone lies one nucleotide away. The chain uses TRBV5-1 and TRBJ2-3, with TRBD2 as a possible D gene (6 bases). Trimming removed 3 bases from V and 3 bases from J, with 20 bases in between. This CDR3 has 17 amino acids. Germline values: CDR1 SGHRS, CDR2 YFSETQ. The CDR3 nucleotides are TGCGCCAGCAGCTATTTTTCGGGACGGGGGATGACAGATACGCAGTATTTT. This gives the protein CASSYFSGRGMTDTQYF.

This clonotype was recorded at least ten times. This chain uses TRBV5-6 with TRBJ2-5; 7 positions match TRBD2. CDR3 length: 16 amino acids. CDR1 and CDR2 (germline): SGHDT, YYEEEE. Trimming cost V 2 bases and J 2 bases; bases outside gene matches: 9. The chain's CDR3 is CASSFLASGPQETQYF. In DNA form, the CDR3 reads TGTGCCAGCAGCTTCCTAGCTAGCGGCCCTCAAGAGACCCAGTACTTC.

Turning to this clonotype: A much larger clone differs by one base, so this may be a read error. For the CDR3, the DNA is TGTGCCAGCAGCTCCGACCGGGACAGGGTTCGGGTGACCCAGTACTTC. It specifies CASSSDRDRVRVTQYF. This chain links TRBV7-3 with TRBJ2-5; 9 bases are shared with TRBD1. The CDR3 spans 16 residues. Looked up from germline, CDR1 is SGHTA and CDR2 is FQGTGA. Losses at the gene ends were 4 bases for V and 7 bases for J; bases not matched to a gene: 13.